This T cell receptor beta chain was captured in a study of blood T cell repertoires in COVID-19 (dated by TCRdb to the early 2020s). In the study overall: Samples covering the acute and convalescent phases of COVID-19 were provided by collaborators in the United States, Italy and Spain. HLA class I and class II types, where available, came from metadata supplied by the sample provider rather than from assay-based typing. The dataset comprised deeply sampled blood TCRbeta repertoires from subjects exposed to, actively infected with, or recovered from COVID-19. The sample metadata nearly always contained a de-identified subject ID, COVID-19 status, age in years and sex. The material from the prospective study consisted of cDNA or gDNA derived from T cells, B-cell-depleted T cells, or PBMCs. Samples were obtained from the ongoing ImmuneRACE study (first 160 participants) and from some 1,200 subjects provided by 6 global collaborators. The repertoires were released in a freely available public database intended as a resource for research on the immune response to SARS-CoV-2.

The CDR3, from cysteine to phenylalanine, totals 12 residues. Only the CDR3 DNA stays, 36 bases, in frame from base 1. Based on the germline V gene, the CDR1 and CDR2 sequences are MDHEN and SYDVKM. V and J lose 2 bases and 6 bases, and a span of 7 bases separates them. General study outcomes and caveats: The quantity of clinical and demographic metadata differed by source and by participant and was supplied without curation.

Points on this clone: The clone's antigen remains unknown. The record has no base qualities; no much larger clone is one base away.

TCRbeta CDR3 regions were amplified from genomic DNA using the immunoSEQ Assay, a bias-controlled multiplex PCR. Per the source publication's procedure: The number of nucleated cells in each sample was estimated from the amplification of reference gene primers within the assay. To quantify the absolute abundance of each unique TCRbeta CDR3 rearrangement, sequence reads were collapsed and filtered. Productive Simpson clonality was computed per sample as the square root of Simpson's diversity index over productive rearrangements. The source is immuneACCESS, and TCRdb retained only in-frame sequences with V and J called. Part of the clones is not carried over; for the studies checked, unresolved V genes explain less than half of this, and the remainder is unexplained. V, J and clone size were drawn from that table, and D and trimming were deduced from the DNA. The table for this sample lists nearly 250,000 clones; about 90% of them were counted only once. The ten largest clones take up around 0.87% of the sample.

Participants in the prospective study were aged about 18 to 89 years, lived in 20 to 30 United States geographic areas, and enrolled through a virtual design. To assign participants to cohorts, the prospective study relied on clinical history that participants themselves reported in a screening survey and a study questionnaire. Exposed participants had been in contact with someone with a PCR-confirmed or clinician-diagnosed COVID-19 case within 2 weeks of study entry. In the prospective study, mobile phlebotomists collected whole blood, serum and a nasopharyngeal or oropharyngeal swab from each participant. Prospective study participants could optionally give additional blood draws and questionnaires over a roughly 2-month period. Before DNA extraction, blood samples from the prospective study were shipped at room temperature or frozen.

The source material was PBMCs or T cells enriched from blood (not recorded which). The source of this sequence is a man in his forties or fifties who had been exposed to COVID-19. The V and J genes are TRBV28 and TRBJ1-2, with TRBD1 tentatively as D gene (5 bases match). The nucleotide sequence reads TGTGCCAGCAGTTTACGGGGGAATGGCTACACCTTC. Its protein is CASSLRGNGYTF.